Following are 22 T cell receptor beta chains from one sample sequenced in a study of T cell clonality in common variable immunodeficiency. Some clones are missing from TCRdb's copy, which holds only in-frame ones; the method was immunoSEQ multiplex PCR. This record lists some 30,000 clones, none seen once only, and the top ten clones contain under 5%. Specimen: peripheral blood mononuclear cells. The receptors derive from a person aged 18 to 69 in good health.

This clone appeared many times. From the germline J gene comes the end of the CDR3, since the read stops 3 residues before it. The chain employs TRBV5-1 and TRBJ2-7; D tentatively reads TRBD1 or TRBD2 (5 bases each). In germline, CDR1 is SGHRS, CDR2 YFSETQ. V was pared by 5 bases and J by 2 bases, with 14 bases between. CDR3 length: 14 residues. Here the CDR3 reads CASSPEGRPYEQYF. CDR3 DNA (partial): TGCGCCAGCAGTCCAGAGGGGCGTCCCTACGAG. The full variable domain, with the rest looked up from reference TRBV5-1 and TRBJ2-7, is KAGVTQTPRYLIKTRGQQVTLSCSPISGHRSVSWYQQTPGQGLQFLFEYFSETQRNKGNFPGRFSGRQFSNSRSEMNVSTLELGDSALYLCASSPEGRPYEQYFGPGTRLTVT.

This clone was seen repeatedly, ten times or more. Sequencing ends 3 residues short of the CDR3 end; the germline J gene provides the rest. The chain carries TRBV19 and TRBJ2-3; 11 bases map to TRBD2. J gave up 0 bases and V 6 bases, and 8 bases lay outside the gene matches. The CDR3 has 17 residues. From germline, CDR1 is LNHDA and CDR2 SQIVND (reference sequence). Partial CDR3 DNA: TGTGCCAGTAGCCAGATAACTAGCGGGGGAAGCACAGATACG. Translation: CASSQITSGGSTDT. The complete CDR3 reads CASSQITSGGSTDTQYF. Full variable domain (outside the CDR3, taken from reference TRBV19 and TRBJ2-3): DGGITQSPKYLFRKEGQNVTLSCEQNLNHDAMYWYRQDPGQGLRLIYYSQIVNDFQKGDIAEGYSVSREKKESFPLTVTSAQKNPTAFYLCASSQITSGGSTDTQYFGPGTRLTVL.

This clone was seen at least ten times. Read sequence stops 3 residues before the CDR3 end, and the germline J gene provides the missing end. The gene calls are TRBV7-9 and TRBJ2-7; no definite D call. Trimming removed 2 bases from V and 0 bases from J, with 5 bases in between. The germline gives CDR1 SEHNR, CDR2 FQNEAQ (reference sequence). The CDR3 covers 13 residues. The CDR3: CASSLPSSYEQYF. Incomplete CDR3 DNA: TGTGCCAGCAGCTTACCTAGCTCCTACGAG. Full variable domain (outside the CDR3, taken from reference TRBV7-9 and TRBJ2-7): DTGVSQNPRHKITKRGQNVTFRCDPISEHNRLYWYRQTLGQGPEFLTYFQNEAQLEKSRLLSDRFSAERPKGSFSTLEIQRTEQGDSAMYLCASSLPSSYEQYFGPGTRLTVT.

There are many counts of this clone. The covered CDR3 bases are TGTGCCAGTAGTCTTCCCCAGGGCCTCACAGATACG. Its protein product is CASSLPQGLTDT. From start to end, the CDR3 is CASSLPQGLTDTQYF. V usage is TRBV19 and J usage is TRBJ2-3; maybe TRBD1 (5 bases). The read falls 3 residues short of the CDR3 end, and the missing part is taken from the germline J gene. The CDR3 is 15 amino acids. Trimming pared 5 bases from V and 2 bases from J, leaving 14 bases between. CDR1 and CDR2 (germline): LNHDA, SQIVND (reference sequence).

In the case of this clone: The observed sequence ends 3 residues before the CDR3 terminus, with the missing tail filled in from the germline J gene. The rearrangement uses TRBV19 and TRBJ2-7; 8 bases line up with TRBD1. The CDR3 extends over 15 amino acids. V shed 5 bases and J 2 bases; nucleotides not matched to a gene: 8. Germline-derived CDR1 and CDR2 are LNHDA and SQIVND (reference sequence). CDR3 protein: CASSAGTGSTYEQYF. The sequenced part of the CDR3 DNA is TGTGCCAGTAGTGCCGGGACAGGTTCCACCTACGAG.

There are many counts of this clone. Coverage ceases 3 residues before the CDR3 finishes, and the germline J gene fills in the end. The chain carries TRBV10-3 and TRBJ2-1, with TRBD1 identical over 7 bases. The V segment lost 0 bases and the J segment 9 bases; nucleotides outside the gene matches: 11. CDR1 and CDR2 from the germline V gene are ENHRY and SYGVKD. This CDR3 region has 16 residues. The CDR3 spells CAISESEAQGVGEQFF. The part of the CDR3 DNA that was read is TGTGCCATCAGTGAGTCTGAGGCGCAGGGGGTTGGTGAG.

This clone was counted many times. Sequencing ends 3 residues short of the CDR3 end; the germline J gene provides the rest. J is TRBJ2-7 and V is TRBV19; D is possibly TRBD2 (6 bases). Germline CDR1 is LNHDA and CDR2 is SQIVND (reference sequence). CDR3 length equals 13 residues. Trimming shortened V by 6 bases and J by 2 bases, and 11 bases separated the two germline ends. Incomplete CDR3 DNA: TGTGCCAGTAGCCGGGAGACAGCCTACGAG. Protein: CASSRETAYE. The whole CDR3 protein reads CASSRETAYEQYF.

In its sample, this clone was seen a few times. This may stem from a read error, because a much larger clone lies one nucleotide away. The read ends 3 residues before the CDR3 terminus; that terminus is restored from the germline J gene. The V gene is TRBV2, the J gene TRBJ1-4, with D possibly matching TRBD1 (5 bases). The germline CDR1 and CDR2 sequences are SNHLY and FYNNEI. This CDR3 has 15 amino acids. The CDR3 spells CASTTLFSGANVLFF. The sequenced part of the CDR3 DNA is TGTGCCAGCACCACACTATTCTCTGGGGCCAACGTA.

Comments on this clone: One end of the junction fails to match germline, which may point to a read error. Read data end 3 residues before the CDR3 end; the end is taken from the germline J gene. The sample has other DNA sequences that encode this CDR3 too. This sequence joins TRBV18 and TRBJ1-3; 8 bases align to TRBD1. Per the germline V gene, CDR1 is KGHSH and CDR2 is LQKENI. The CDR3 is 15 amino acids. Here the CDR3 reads CASSPGGQGGNTIYF. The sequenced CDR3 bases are TGTGCCAGCTCACCCGGAGGACAGGGAGGAAACACT.

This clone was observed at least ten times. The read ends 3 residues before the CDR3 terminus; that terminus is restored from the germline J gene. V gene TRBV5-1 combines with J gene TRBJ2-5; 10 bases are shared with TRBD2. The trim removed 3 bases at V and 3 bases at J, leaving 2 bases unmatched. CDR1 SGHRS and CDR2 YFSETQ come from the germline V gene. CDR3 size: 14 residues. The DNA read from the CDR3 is TGCGCCAGCAGCTCCGGACTAGCGGAAGAGACC. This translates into CASSSGLAEET. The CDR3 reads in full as CASSSGLAEETQYF. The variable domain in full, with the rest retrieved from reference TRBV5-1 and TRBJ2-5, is KAGVTQTPRYLIKTRGQQVTLSCSPISGHRSVSWYQQTPGQGLQFLFEYFSETQRNKGNFPGRFSGRQFSNSRSEMNVSTLELGDSALYLCASSSGLAEETQYFGPGTRLLVL.

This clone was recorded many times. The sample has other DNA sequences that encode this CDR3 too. CDR3 DNA (partial): TGTGCCAGCTCACCACCGTCAACGGTCCTT. Its protein is CASSPPSTVL. The whole CDR3 region reads CASSPPSTVLQYF. The V gene is TRBV18, the J gene TRBJ2-4; D ambiguous. Read data end 3 residues before the CDR3 end; the end is taken from the germline J gene. The CDR3 sequence is 13 residues long. Per germline, CDR1 KGHSH and CDR2 LQKENI.

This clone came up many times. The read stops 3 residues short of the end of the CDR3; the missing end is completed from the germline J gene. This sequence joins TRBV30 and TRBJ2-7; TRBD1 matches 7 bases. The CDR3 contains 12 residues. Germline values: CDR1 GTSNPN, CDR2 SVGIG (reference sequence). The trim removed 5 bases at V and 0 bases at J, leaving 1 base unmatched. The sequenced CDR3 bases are TGTGCCTGGGGACAGGTCTCCTACGAG. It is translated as CAWGQVSYE. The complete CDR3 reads CAWGQVSYEQYF.

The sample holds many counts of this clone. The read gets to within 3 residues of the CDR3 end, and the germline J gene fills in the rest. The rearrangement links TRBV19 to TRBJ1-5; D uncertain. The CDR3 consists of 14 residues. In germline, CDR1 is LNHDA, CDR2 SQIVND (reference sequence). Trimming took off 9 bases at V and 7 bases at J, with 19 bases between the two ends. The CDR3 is CASSEQREHQPQHF. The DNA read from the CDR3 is TGTGCCAGCAGTGAACAAAGAGAACACCAGCCC.

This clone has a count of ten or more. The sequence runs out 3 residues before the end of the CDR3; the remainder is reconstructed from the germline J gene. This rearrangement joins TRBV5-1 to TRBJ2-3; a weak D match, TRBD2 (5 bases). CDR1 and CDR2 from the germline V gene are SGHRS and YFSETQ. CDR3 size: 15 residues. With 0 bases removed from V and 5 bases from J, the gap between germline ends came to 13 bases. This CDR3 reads CASSLVAGRGDTQYF. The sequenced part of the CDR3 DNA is TGCGCCAGCAGCTTGGTGGCAGGTCGGGGAGATACG.

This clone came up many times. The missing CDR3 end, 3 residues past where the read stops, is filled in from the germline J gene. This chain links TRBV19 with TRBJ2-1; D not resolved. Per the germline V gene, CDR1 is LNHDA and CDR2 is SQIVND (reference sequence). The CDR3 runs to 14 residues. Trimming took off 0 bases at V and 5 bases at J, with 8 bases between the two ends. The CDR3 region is CASSIDPVNNEQFF. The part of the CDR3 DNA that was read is TGTGCCAGTAGTATAGACCCTGTTAACAATGAG.

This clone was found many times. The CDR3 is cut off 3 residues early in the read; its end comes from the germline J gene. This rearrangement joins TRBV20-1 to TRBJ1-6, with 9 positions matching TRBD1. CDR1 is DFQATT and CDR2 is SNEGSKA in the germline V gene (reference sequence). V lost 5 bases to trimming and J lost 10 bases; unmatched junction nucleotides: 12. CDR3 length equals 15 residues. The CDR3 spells CSAVPGQGPRSPLHF. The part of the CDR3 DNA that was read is TGCAGTGCTGTCCCGGGACAGGGTCCAAGGTCACCC.

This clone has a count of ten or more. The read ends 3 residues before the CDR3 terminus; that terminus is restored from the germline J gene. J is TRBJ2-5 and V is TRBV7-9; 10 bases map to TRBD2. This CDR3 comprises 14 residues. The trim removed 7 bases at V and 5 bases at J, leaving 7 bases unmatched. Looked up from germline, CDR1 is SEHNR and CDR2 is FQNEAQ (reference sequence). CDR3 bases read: TGTGCCAGCACGGGGACTAGCGTGTGGGAGACC. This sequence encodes CASTGTSVWET. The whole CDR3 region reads CASTGTSVWETQYF. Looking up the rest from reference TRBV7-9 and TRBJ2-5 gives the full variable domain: DTGVSQNPRHKITKRGQNVTFRCDPISEHNRLYWYRQTLGQGPEFLTYFQNEAQLEKSRLLSDRFSAERPKGSFSTLEIQRTEQGDSAMYLCASTGTSVWETQYFGPGTRLLVL.

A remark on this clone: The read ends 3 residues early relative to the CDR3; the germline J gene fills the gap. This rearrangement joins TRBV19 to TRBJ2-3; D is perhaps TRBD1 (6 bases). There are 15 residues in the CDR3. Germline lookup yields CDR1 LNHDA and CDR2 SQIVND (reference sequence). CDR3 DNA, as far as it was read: TGTGCCAGTAGCCCCTCCGGACAGTCCACCCTCACG. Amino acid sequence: CASSPSGQSTLT. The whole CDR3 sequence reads CASSPSGQSTLTQYF.

This chain's CDR3 is CAWSVNGATNEKLFF. The sequenced CDR3 bases are TGTGCCTGGAGTGTAAACGGTGCAACTAATGAAAAG. J is TRBJ2-2 and V is TRBV30; D remains ambiguous. The read ends 3 residues shy of where the CDR3 ends; the end is completed using the germline J gene. Looked up from germline, CDR1 is GTSNPN and CDR2 is SVGIG (reference sequence). The length of the CDR3 is 15 residues.

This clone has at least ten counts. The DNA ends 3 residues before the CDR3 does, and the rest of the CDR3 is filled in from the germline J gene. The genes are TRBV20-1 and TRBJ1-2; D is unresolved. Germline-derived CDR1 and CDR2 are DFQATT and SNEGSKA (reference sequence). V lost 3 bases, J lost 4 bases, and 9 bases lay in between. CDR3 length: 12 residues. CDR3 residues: CSARTNSYGYTF. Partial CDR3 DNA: TGCAGTGCTAGGACGAACAGCTATGGC.

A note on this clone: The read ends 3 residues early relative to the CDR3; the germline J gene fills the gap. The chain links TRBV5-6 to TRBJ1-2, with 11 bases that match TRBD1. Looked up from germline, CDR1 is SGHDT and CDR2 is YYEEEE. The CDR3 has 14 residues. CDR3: CASTFRTGGHDYTF. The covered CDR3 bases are TGTGCCAGCACCTTTCGGACAGGGGGCCACGAC.

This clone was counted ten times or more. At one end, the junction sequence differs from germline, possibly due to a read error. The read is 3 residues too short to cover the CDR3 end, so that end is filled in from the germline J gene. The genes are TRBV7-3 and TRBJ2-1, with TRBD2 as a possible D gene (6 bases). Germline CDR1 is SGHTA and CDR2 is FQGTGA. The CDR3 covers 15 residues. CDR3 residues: CVSSPLGGAHNEQFF. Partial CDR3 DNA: TGTGTCAGCTCCCCGCTGGGCGGGGCCCACAATGAG.